These 8 T cell receptor beta chains originate from one sample sequenced in a study of blood T cell repertoires in COVID-19. TCRdb keeps only in-frame clones here, not all; method: immunoSEQ multiplex PCR. In the table there are roughly 250,000 clones, around 85% of which are singletons. Sequencing was carried out using peripheral blood. The receptors shown here come from a woman aged 80 or older with acute or convalescent COVID-19.

This clone showed up just once. The chain uses TRBV3-1 (or the pseudogene TRBV3-2) and TRBJ2-1; TRBD2 matches at 7 bases. The V and J ends lost 7 bases and 6 bases, in that order; junction bases with no gene match: 12. The CDR3 sequence is 15 residues long. Germline loops: CDR1 LGHDT, CDR2 YNNKEL (reference sequence). The CDR3 region has the DNA TGTGCCAGCACCCCAGGACTAGAGGTACCCAATGAGCAGTTCTTC. It codes for CASTPGLEVPNEQFF.

The V and J genes are TRBV7-2 and TRBJ2-7; 7 bases fit TRBD1. Germline V gene lookup returns CDR1 SGHTA and CDR2 FQGNSA. This CDR3 contains 16 residues. With V trimmed by 5 bases and J by 6 bases, 16 bases remained unmatched. The CDR3 DNA reads TGTGCCAGCAGCCCCCGGAGAGGGGGCAGAGCTACCGAGCAGTACTTC. Its translation is CASSPRRGGRATEQYF.

The DNA of the CDR3 is TGTGCCAGCAGCACCCCGACAGGAACTAATTCACCCCTCCACTTT. The encoded protein is CASSTPTGTNSPLHF. This chain joins TRBV5-6 and TRBJ1-6, with D perhaps matching TRBD1 (6 bases). V was cut by 4 bases and J by 6 bases, with 14 bases left in between. The CDR3 runs to 15 residues. CDR1 and CDR2 (germline): SGHDT, YYEEEE.

This clone was counted a single time. This chain uses TRBV30 with TRBJ1-2, with TRBD1 identical over 8 bases. From germline, CDR1 is GTSNPN and CDR2 SVGIG (reference sequence). The CDR3 is 15 amino acids. V gave up 2 bases and J gave up 8 bases; unmatched junction bases: 13. The CDR3 protein is CAWSTRRQGRSGYTF. The CDR3 nucleotides read TGTGCCTGGAGTACCAGGAGACAGGGGAGAAGCGGCTACACCTTC.

This clone has just one count. The V and J genes are TRBV3-1 (or the pseudogene TRBV3-2) and TRBJ2-2; 10 bases are shared with TRBD2. Trimming took 0 bases from V and 4 from J; bases not matched to a gene: 5. There are 17 residues in the CDR3. CDR1 is LGHDT, CDR2 YNNKEL, per germline (reference sequence). CDR3 coding DNA: TGTGCCAGCAGCCAAGAGGAGCGGGGGGGCCCCACCGGGGAGCTGTTTTTT. Encoded protein: CASSQEERGGPTGELFF.

The chain couples TRBV28 to TRBJ1-1, with D unclear. V was shortened by 5 bases and J by 0 bases, with 7 bases between the two germline ends. CDR1 and CDR2 from the germline V gene are MDHEN and SYDVKM. The CDR3 spans 13 residues. CDR3 residues: CASSVTVNTEAFF. CDR3 DNA: TGTGCCAGCAGTGTTACGGTGAACACTGAAGCTTTCTTT.

The chain couples TRBV9 to TRBJ1-1; D unresolved. Germline values: CDR1 SGDLS, CDR2 YYNGEE. There are 14 residues in the CDR3. The ends were cut back, 0 bases at V and 4 bases at J, with 10 bases in the middle. In nucleotides, the CDR3 is TGTGCCAGCAGCGTAGACCCGGTCGGCACTGAAGCTTTCTTT. Translation gives CASSVDPVGTEAFF.

This chain connects TRBV27 to TRBJ1-2; D unresolved. The CDR3 totals 16 residues. Germline V gene sequence: CDR1 MNHEY, CDR2 SMNVEV (reference sequence). V dropped 0 bases and J dropped 4 bases, with 15 bases sitting between them. CDR3 amino acids: CASSLSMGGGPYGYTF. CDR3 bases: TGTGCCAGCAGTTTATCGATGGGAGGAGGTCCCTATGGCTACACCTTC.